This TCR beta chain was retrieved from a study of blood T cell repertoires in COVID-19. In the study overall: Some COVID-19 samples were acute and others convalescent; all came from the United States, Italy and Spain. T cells, B-cell-depleted T cells, or PBMCs supplied cDNA or gDNA.

TCRdb's copy holds only in-frame clones and misses some; the assay was immunoSEQ multiplex PCR. Among about 150,000 clones listed, 84% were seen once. The CDR3 totals 18 residues. V lost 5 bases to trimming and J lost 2 bases; unmatched junction nucleotides: 11. The germline CDR1 and CDR2 sequences are SGHTA and FQGNSA. Study members were between about 18 and 95 years old and lived in some 22 US regions. The V call is TRBV7-2, the J call TRBJ2-3, with TRBD2 identical over 12 bases. The source material was PBMCs or T cells enriched from blood (not recorded which). The clonotype comes from a woman between 45 and 65 years old with acute COVID-19. DNA for the CDR3: TGTGCCAGCAGCCCGCAATCTCTAGCGGGAGGGACCACAGATACGCAGTATTTT. Translated: CASSPQSLAGGTTDTQYF.